This is a list of T cell receptor beta chains from one sample in a study of blood T cells in healthy people across ages. One entry per CDR3 protein, called by TCRdb with MiXCR from the 5' RACE reads. In the table there are fewer than 1 million distinct CDR3 sequences, under 45% of which are singletons. Sequencing was performed on blood. These receptor sequences come from a man between 60 and 75 years old in good health. CDR3s include the opening cysteine and the closing phenylalanine or tryptophan. The D gene is left open where the match is weak. Size is omitted from some rows. Given values are once, few, many or a class for expanded clones.

NA	TRBV5-6	TRBD1	TRBJ2-2	CASSGRDQGADTGELFF	TGTGCCAGCAGCGGACGGGACCAGGGGGCAGACACCGGGGAGCTGTTTTTT
few	TRBV6-2/TRBV6-3	TRBD2	TRBJ2-1	CASNRLAGRYNEQFF	TGTGCCAGCAACCGACTAGCGGGGCGTTACAATGAGCAGTTCTTC
few	TRBV4-3	NA	TRBJ1-1	CASSQQMNTEAFF	TGCGCCAGCAGCCAACAGATGAACACTGAAGCTTTCTTT
NA	TRBV6-2/TRBV6-3	TRBD2	TRBJ2-7	CASRGRAGVNEQYF	TGTGCCAGCAGGGGTCGAGCGGGGGTAAACGAGCAGTACTTC
few	TRBV6-6	NA	TRBJ2-5	CASGVVETQYF	TGTGCCAGCGGAGTCGTGGAGACCCAGTACTTC
few	TRBV20-1	TRBD1	TRBJ1-2	CSASDGGTAVSYGYTF	TGCAGTGCTAGCGACGGGGGGACAGCAGTAAGCTATGGCTACACCTTC
NA	TRBV7-8	TRBD2	TRBJ2-3	CASSHRGSGGYSTDTQYF	TGTGCCAGCAGCCATCGGGGGAGCGGGGGATATAGCACAGATACGCAGTATTTT
NA	TRBV4-1	NA	TRBJ2-4	CASSQGRDSTKNIQYF	TGCGCCAGCAGCCAAGGTAGAGACAGTACCAAAAACATTCAGTACTTC
few	TRBV7-9	NA	TRBJ2-7	CASSRDNLPYEQYF	TGTGCCAGCAGCCGGGACAACCTCCCCTACGAGCAGTACTTC
NA	TRBV2	TRBD1	TRBJ1-2	CASSVGGQGVHTF	TGTGCCAGCAGTGTGGGGGGACAGGGCGTCCACACCTTC
few	TRBV4-1	TRBD1	TRBJ1-1	CASSQPGGENTEAFF	TGCGCCAGCAGCCAACCAGGGGGTGAGAACACTGAAGCTTTCTTT
many	TRBV11-2	NA	TRBJ2-1	CASSLEGGYPEQFF	TGTGCCAGCAGCTTAGAGGGGGGTTACCCCGAGCAGTTCTTC
once	TRBV7-2	NA	TRBJ1-5	CASSRDPTPNQPQHF	TGTGCCAGCAGCCGAGACCCGACCCCAAATCAGCCCCAGCATTTT
NA	TRBV12-3/TRBV12-4	TRBD2	TRBJ2-7	CASSPNLHGGEQYF	TGTGCCAGCAGCCCCAACCTACACGGGGGGGAGCAGTACTTC
NA	TRBV9	NA	TRBJ2-1	CASGKGLPSGEQFF	TGTGCCAGCGGAAAGGGACTCCCCTCGGGTGAGCAGTTCTTC
NA	TRBV21-1	NA	TRBJ1-5	CASSKRDNQPQHF	TGTGCCAGCAGCAAAAGGGACAATCAGCCCCAGCATTTT
few	TRBV12-3/TRBV12-4	TRBD2	TRBJ2-5	CASRLGTNPAGTQYF	TGTGCCAGCAGGCTTGGGACTAACCCGGCGGGGACCCAGTACTTC
NA	TRBV6-2/TRBV6-3	TRBD2	TRBJ2-3	CASWTSGRITDTQYF	TGTGCCAGCTGGACTAGCGGGAGGATCACAGATACGCAGTATTTT
few	TRBV7-2	TRBD1	TRBJ1-6	CASSFLPGTGSSYNSPLHF	TGTGCCAGCAGCTTCCTGCCGGGGACAGGGAGCTCCTATAATTCACCCCTCCACTTT
NA	TRBV3-1	NA	TRBJ2-3	CASSQLLGDTQYF	TGTGCCAGCAGCCAACTTTTAGGAGATACGCAGTATTTT
NA	TRBV6-5	NA	TRBJ1-2	CASSTDRSNYGYTF	TGTGCCAGCAGTACAGACAGATCTAACTATGGCTACACCTTC